These 28 T cell receptor beta chains were sequenced from one sample in a study of blood T cell repertoires in COVID-19. Sequenced by immunoSEQ multiplex PCR; TCRdb stores in-frame clones only, minus some. Altogether about 370,000 clones are present, about 90% being singletons, with the ten largest covering more than 9%. Material for sequencing was peripheral blood. The receptors shown here come from a woman in her twenties or thirties with COVID-19, enrolled during active disease.

The chain combines TRBV11-1 with TRBJ1-3; D is unresolved. V lost 5 bases and J lost 0, with 11 bases in between. Germline V lookup: CDR1 SGHAT, CDR2 FQDESV (reference sequence). The CDR3 length is 15 residues. This CDR3 is CASSRRRGSGNTIYF. The CDR3 nucleotides read TGTGCCAGCAGCCGAAGACGGGGCTCTGGAAACACCATATATTTT.

This clone was recorded a few times. The J gene is TRBJ2-5, the V gene TRBV2; 11 nucleotides line up with TRBD2. Trimming at V came to 5 bases and at J to 4 bases, leaving 9 bases not matched to a gene. CDR1 and CDR2 (germline): SNHLY, FYNNEI. The CDR3 has 16 residues. The CDR3 region is CASSNLLAGVGETQYF. Here the CDR3 DNA reads TGTGCCAGCAGTAACCTACTAGCGGGAGTCGGAGAGACCCAGTACTTC. Looking up the rest from reference TRBV2 and TRBJ2-5 gives the full variable domain: EPEVTQTPSHQVTQMGQEVILRCVPISNHLYFYWYRQILGQKVEFLVSFYNNEISEKSEIFDDQFSVERPDGSNFTLKIRSTKLEDSAMYFCASSNLLAGVGETQYFGPGTRLLVL.

The rearrangement links TRBV30 to TRBJ1-5; 8 nucleotides match TRBD1. The CDR3 runs 13 residues. V was clipped by 3 bases and J by 6 bases; unmatched bases: 4. CDR1 is GTSNPN and CDR2 is SVGIG in the germline V gene (reference sequence). The CDR3 region is CAWSRGLGQPQHF. The CDR3 DNA sequence: TGTGCCTGGAGCAGGGGGCTCGGTCAGCCCCAGCATTTT.

This clone was counted between two and nine times. Here the CDR3 reads CASSVGTGDEKLFF. In DNA form, the CDR3 reads TGTGCCAGCAGTGTCGGGACAGGGGATGAAAAACTGTTTTTT. The V gene is TRBV2, the J gene TRBJ1-4; 10 nucleotides line up with TRBD1. Germline lookup yields CDR1 SNHLY and CDR2 FYNNEI. The trim removed 4 bases at V and 6 bases at J, leaving 2 bases unmatched. The CDR3 is made up of 14 amino acids. Variable domain in full (rest from reference TRBV2 and TRBJ1-4): EPEVTQTPSHQVTQMGQEVILRCVPISNHLYFYWYRQILGQKVEFLVSFYNNEISEKSEIFDDQFSVERPDGSNFTLKIRSTKLEDSAMYFCASSVGTGDEKLFFGSGTQLSVL.

The chain has TRBV14 and TRBJ2-7; a weak D match, TRBD1 (5 bases). V lost 4 bases to trimming and J lost 2 bases, with 18 bases between them. The CDR3 length is 16 residues. Germline CDR1 reads SGHDN; CDR2 reads FVKESK. The CDR3 coding sequence is TGTGCCAGCAGCCCTTATGACAGCACCCTAGCCTACGAGCAGTACTTC. Translation gives CASSPYDSTLAYEQYF.

The genes are TRBV2 and TRBJ1-6; tentatively, D is TRBD1 (5 bases). The V end lost 3 bases, the J end lost 10 bases, and 7 bases lay between the germline ends. The CDR3 is 12 amino acids. In germline, CDR1 is SNHLY, CDR2 FYNNEI. The CDR3 DNA reads as TGTGCCAGCAGTGACAGGGTATCACCCCTCCACTTT. Translated, it gives CASSDRVSPLHF.

V usage is TRBV30 and J usage is TRBJ1-5, with D possibly matching TRBD1 (5 bases). The CDR3 contains 13 residues. V was trimmed by 0 bases and J by 4 bases, leaving 7 bases between them. CDR1 and CDR2 from the germline V gene are GTSNPN and SVGIG (reference sequence). CDR3 in amino acids: CAWSVKGNQPQHF. The CDR3, as DNA: TGTGCCTGGAGTGTAAAGGGGAATCAGCCCCAGCATTTT.

The V call is TRBV29-1, the J call TRBJ2-7; D is possibly TRBD1 (6 bases). The V end lost 4 bases, the J end lost 6 bases, and 7 bases lay between the germline ends. CDR1 is SQVTM and CDR2 is ANQGSEA in the germline V gene. This CDR3 is 10 amino acids long. The chain's CDR3 is CSVGGLEQYF. Written as DNA, the CDR3 is TGCAGCGTTGGGGGGCTCGAGCAGTACTTC.

The CDR3 is CASSLLAGFSYEQYF. CDR3 nucleotide sequence: TGTGCCAGCAGCTTACTAGCGGGGTTCTCCTACGAGCAGTACTTC. The gene calls are TRBV11-1 and TRBJ2-7, with 9 bases matching TRBD2. The CDR3 consists of 15 residues. Germline assignment: CDR1 SGHAT and CDR2 FQDESV (reference sequence). V shed 2 bases and J 0 bases; nucleotides not matched to a gene: 2.

The V call is TRBV20-1, the J call TRBJ1-5, with TRBD1 matching over 7 bases. The CDR3 is 11 residues long. Germline-derived CDR1 and CDR2 are DFQATT and SNEGSKA (reference sequence). The trim removed 5 bases at V and 13 bases at J, leaving 8 bases unmatched. CDR3 bases: TGCAGTGCTCCGCTACCGGGACAGCAGCATTTT. Translated, it gives CSAPLPGQQHF.

A single count supports this clone. V gene TRBV4-3 combines with J gene TRBJ1-1; D ambiguous. The germline V and J ends were trimmed by 0 bases and 4 bases, with 9 bases remaining between them. The CDR3 length is 14 residues. Germline loops: CDR1 LGHNA, CDR2 YSLEER. The CDR3 is CASSQDSPSTEAFF. The CDR3 DNA reads as TGCGCCAGCAGCCAAGACTCCCCGAGCACTGAAGCTTTCTTT.

As for this clone: The same CDR3 is also encoded by other DNA sequences in this sample. The chain employs TRBV20-1 and TRBJ1-3, with D unclear. There are 11 residues in the CDR3. CDR1 and CDR2 from the germline V gene are DFQATT and SNEGSKA (reference sequence). Trimming removed 6 bases at V and 4 bases at J, with 7 bases between. The CDR3 nucleotides read TGCAGTGCAAGACTGGGAAACACCATATATTTT. Translated: CSARLGNTIYF.

Comment on this clone: This CDR3 is also generated by other DNA sequences in the sample. This chain links TRBV24-1 with TRBJ1-2, with 8 bases that match TRBD1. J lost 4 bases, V lost 4 bases, and 7 bases had no gene match. The CDR3 contains 15 residues. Looked up from germline, CDR1 is KGHDR and CDR2 is SFDVKD. CDR3 bases: TGTGCCACCAGTGACCCCCGGGACAGGTCCTATGGCTACACCTTC. Its protein product is CATSDPRDRSYGYTF.

On this clone itself: This CDR3 is also generated by other DNA sequences in the sample. The chain recombines TRBV5-1 with TRBJ1-2; TRBD1 matches at 7 bases. V lost 3 bases to trimming and J lost 6 bases; unmatched junction nucleotides: 2. The CDR3 extends over 12 amino acids. CDR1 is SGHRS, CDR2 YFSETQ, per germline. CDR3 sequence: CASSSGGHGYTF. In nucleotides, the CDR3 is TGCGCCAGCAGCTCAGGGGGGCATGGCTACACCTTC.

In its sample, this clone was seen once. The junction departs from the called germline gene at one end, perhaps through a read error. The chain couples TRBV24-1 to TRBJ2-1, with 8 bases lining up with TRBD1. This CDR3 has 15 residues. Germline values: CDR1 KGHDR, CDR2 SFDVKD. Here the CDR3 reads CATSDSAGGYHEQFF. The CDR3 nucleotides read TGTGCCACCAGTGATTCCGCAGGGGGCTACCATGAGCAGTTCTTC.

This clone is a singleton in its sample. The chain recombines TRBV3-1 (or the pseudogene TRBV3-2) with TRBJ2-1; 9 bases map to TRBD2. This CDR3 comprises 13 residues. The germline gives CDR1 LGHDT, CDR2 YNNKEL (reference sequence). The V and J ends lost 6 bases and 9 bases, in that order; junction bases with no gene match: 6. The CDR3 region is CASSGGLAFEQFF. CDR3 sequence (DNA): TGTGCCAGCAGTGGGGGACTAGCCTTTGAGCAGTTCTTC.

This sequence joins TRBV24-1 and TRBJ1-4; TRBD1 matches 7 bases. The CDR3 contains 14 residues. Trimming removed 12 bases from V and 5 bases from J; junction bases left unmatched: 11. Germline V gene data show CDR1 as KGHDR and CDR2 as SFDVKD. In nucleotides, the CDR3 is TGTGCCGCAGGCATGACAGGGAGAAATGAAAAACTGTTTTTT. It translates to CAAGMTGRNEKLFF.

The chain uses TRBV4-1 and TRBJ2-1; a weak D match, TRBD2 (5 bases). V lost 4 bases, J lost 6 bases, and 22 bases lay in between. This CDR3 is built from 17 residues. Germline values: CDR1 MGHRA, CDR2 YSYEKL. CDR3 coding DNA: TGCGCCAGCAGCCCGAACTCCCCCGGGATCCAACCCAATGAGCAGTTCTTC. It translates to CASSPNSPGIQPNEQFF.

The rearrangement links TRBV4-2 to TRBJ1-2; D remains unclear. The V gene lost 0 bases and the J gene lost 1 base, with 12 bases spanning the gap. The CDR3 loop spans 16 amino acids. Germline V CDR1 and CDR2: LGHNA, YNFKEQ. The CDR3 coding sequence is TGTGCCAGCAGCCAAGACGGAACAGACCGTAACTATGGCTACACCTTC. It is translated as CASSQDGTDRNYGYTF.

The chain joins TRBV28 to TRBJ2-7; 8 bases are shared with TRBD1. V lost 6 bases and J lost 0; bases outside the gene matches: 4. CDR3 length: 14 residues. Germline V gives CDR1 MDHEN, CDR2 SYDVKM. The CDR3 region has the DNA TGTGCCAGCAGGACAGGGGATTTCTCCTACGAGCAGTACTTC. Translation gives CASRTGDFSYEQYF.

The chain is built from TRBV7-2 and TRBJ2-7, with 13 bases that match TRBD2. The V segment lost 1 base and the J segment 2 bases; nucleotides outside the gene matches: 5. The CDR3 runs 17 residues. The V gene's germline CDR1 is SGHTA and CDR2 FQGNSA. CDR3 bases: TGTGCCAGCAGCTTAGGAACACTAGCGGGAGGGGCCTACGAGCAGTACTTC. It yields the protein CASSLGTLAGGAYEQYF.

V usage is TRBV11-2 and J usage is TRBJ1-4; D possibly corresponds to TRBD1 (6 bases). Germline V gives CDR1 SGHAT, CDR2 FQNNGV. This CDR3 is 17 amino acids long. V dropped 3 bases and J dropped 7 bases, with 21 bases sitting between them. CDR3 residues: CASSFSRGSKAGEKLFF. The CDR3, as DNA: TGTGCCAGCAGCTTTTCCAGGGGCTCGAAGGCAGGTGAAAAACTGTTTTTT.

This clone was counted once. The chain joins TRBV5-4 to TRBJ2-5; D unresolved. The CDR3 is 13 amino acids. Trimming removed 6 bases from V and 2 bases from J, with 11 bases in between. Looked up from germline, CDR1 is SGHNT and CDR2 is YYREEE (reference sequence). DNA for the CDR3: TGTGCCAGCACCCGTGGCAGGCAAGAGACCCAGTACTTC. Protein product: CASTRGRQETQYF.

This clone appeared a single time. J is TRBJ1-1 and V is TRBV29-1; TRBD1 might be the D (5 bases). Trimming stripped 6 bases from V and 3 bases from J, with 14 bases between. There are 13 residues in the CDR3. Germline CDR1 SQVTM, CDR2 ANQGSEA. The CDR3 nucleotides are TGCAGCGTGGGGAGGGGAGAGGACACTGAAGCTTTCTTT. Its translation: CSVGRGEDTEAFF.

V gene TRBV3-1 (or the pseudogene TRBV3-2) combines with J gene TRBJ2-7; 7 bases match TRBD1. J gave up 0 bases and V 6 bases, and 14 bases lay outside the gene matches. Germline V gene data show CDR1 as LGHDT and CDR2 as YNNKEL (reference sequence). This CDR3 is 17 amino acids long. The CDR3: CASSAGQGDKGSYEQYF. In DNA, the CDR3 is TGTGCCAGCAGTGCCGGGCAGGGGGATAAGGGCTCCTACGAGCAGTACTTC.

The chain couples TRBV11-1 to TRBJ2-7; the match to TRBD2 covers 12 bases. CDR3 length: 15 amino acids. CDR1 and CDR2 (germline): SGHAT, FQDESV (reference sequence). V lost 1 base and J lost 6; bases outside the gene matches: 4. Here the CDR3 DNA reads TGTGCCAGCAGCTTAGGACTAGCGGGAGACCTCGAGCAGTACTTC. This translates into CASSLGLAGDLEQYF.

The chain has TRBV18 and TRBJ2-1; a possible D gene is TRBD2 (5 bases). There are 13 residues in the CDR3. The V and J ends lost 0 bases and 8 bases respectively, with 8 bases between them. CDR1 is KGHSH, CDR2 LQKENI, per germline. CDR3 bases: TGTGCCAGCTCACCACCGTCGCGGGATGAGCAGTTCTTC. Translating gives CASSPPSRDEQFF.

The rearrangement links TRBV5-1 to TRBJ1-2; 7 bases map to TRBD1. Germline CDR1 SGHRS, CDR2 YFSETQ. CDR3 length equals 15 residues. V gave up 4 bases and J gave up 8 bases; unmatched junction bases: 14. The CDR3 coding sequence is TGCGCCAGCAGCACGACGGGACAGTTCCGAAGGGGCTACACCTTC. It codes for CASSTTGQFRRGYTF.